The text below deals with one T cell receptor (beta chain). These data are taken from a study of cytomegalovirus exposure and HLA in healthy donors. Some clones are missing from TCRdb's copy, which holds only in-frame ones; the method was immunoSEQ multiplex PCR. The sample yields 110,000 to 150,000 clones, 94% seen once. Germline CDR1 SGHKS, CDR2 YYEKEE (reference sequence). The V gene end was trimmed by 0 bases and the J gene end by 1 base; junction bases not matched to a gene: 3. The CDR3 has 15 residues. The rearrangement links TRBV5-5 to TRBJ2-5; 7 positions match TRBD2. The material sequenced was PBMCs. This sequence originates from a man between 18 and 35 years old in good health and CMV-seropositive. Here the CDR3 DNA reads TGTGCCAGCAGCTTGGGAGCGGGATTCCAAGAGACCCAGTACTTC. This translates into CASSLGAGFQETQYF.